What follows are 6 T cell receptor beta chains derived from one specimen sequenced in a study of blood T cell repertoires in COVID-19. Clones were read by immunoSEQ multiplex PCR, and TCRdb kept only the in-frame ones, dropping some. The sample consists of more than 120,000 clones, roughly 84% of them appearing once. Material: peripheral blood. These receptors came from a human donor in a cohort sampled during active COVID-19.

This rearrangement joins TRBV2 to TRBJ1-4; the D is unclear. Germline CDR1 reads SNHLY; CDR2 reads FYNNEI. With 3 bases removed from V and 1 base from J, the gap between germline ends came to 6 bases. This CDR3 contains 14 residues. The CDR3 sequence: CASSDPGTNEKLFF. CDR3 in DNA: TGTGCCAGCAGTGACCCGGGAACTAATGAAAAACTGTTTTTT.

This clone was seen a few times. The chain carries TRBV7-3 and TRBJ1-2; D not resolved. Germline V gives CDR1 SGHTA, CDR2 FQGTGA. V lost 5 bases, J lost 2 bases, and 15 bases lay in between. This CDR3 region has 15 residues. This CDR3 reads CASSPNSVRNYGYTF. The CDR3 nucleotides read TGTGCCAGCAGCCCCAACAGTGTCAGAAACTATGGCTACACCTTC.

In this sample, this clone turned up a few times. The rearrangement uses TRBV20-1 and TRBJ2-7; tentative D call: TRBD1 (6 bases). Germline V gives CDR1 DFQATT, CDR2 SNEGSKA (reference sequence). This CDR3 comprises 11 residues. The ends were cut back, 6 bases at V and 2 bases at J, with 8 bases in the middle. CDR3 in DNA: TGCAGTGCAGGGGACACCTACGAGCAGTACTTC. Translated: CSAGDTYEQYF.

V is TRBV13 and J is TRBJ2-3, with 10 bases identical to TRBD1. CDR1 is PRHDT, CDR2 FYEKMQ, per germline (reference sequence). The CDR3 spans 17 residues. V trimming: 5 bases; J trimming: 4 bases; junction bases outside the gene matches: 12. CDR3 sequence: CASSLITGQGIADTQYF. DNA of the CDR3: TGTGCCAGCAGCCTCATAACGGGACAGGGGATAGCAGATACGCAGTATTTT.

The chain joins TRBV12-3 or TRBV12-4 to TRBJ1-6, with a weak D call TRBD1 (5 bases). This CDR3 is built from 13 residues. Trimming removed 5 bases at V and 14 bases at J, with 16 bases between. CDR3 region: CASSPTPGGTLHF. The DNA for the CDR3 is TGTGCCAGCAGTCCCACCCCGGGGGGTACCCTCCACTTT.

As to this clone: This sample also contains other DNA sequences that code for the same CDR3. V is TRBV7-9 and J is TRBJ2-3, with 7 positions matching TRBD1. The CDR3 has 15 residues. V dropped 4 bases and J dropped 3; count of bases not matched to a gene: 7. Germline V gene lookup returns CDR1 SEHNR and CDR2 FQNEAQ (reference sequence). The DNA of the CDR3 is TGTGCCAGCAGCTCCAGACAGGGATTAACAGATACGCAGTATTTT. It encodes CASSSRQGLTDTQYF.